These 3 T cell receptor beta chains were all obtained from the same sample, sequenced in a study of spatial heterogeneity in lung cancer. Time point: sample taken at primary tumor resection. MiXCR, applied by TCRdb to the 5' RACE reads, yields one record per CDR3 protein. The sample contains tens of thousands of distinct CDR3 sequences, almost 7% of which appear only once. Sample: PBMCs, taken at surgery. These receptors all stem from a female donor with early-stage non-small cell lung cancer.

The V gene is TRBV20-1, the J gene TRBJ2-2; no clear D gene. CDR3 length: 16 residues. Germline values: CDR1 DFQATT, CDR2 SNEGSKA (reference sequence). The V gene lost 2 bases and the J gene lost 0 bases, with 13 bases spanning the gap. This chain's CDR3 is CSARLKTASNTGELFF. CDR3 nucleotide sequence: TGCAGTGCTAGACTTAAGACGGCCTCGAACACCGGGGAGCTGTTTTTT.

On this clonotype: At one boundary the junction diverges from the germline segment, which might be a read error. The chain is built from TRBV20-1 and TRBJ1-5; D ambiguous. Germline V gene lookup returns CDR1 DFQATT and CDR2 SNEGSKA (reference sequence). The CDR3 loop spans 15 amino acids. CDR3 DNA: TGCAGTGCCGATCCTATTTTGGGAGGCAATCGGCCCCAGCATTTT. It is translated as CSADPILGGNRPQHF.

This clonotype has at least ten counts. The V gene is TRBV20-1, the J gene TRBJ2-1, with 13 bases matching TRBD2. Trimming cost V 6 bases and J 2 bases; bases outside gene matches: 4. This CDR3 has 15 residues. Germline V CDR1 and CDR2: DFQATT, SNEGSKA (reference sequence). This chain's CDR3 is CSADGLAGAYNEQFF. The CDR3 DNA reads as TGCAGTGCCGATGGACTAGCGGGGGCCTACAATGAGCAGTTCTTC.